The T cell receptor beta chain under discussion was sequenced for a study of OX40 agonist ivuxolimab in advanced cancers. Study as a whole: Recorded diagnoses for dose-escalation patients were hepatocellular carcinoma, melanoma, renal cell or head and neck cancer. Study-wide points: Undetermined was the antigen specificity of the expanded peripheral T cells. Partly responding patients at 0.1-3.0 mg/kg showed some of the smallest clonal expansion. Expanded clones belonging to CD8+ T cells outnumbered, on average, those of CD4+.

The assay was immunoSEQ multiplex PCR, and TCRdb's table has in-frame clones only and misses some. The table lists tens of thousands of clones, 85% to 90% of them singletons. CDR3 size: 16 residues. V lost 5 bases and J lost 0; bases outside the gene matches: 4. Germline V CDR1 and CDR2: LNHDA, SQIVND (reference sequence). A remark on this clone: Its specificity is unknown.

The chain has TRBV19 and TRBJ2-2; TRBD2 matches 9 bases. The clonotype originates from an adult with an advanced solid tumor such as melanoma, head and neck, liver or kidney cancer. The specimen was CD4+ or CD8+ T cells sorted from blood, collected in a trial of the OX40 agonist ivuxolimab. The CDR3 loop is CASSYLAGTNTGELFF. DNA for the CDR3: TGTGCCAGTAGTTATCTAGCGGGAACGAACACCGGGGAGCTGTTTTTT.